This TCR beta chain was documented in a study of T cell repertoires in cytomegalovirus infection. One entry per CDR3 protein results from TCRdb running MiXCR on the reads. The sample lists roughly 310,000 distinct CDR3 sequences, roughly 17% occurring once. The receptor's source is a human donor in good health (CMV status not recorded). Some clones in this sample may be carry-over from other donors' samples. Sequenced sample: PBMCs.

The CDR3, as DNA: TGTGCCAGCAGTTTCTCAGGCTCGAACACCGGGGAGCTGTTTTTT. The encoded protein is CASSFSGSNTGELFF. This sequence joins TRBV12-3 or TRBV12-4 and TRBJ2-2; D call uncertain. There are 15 residues in the CDR3. V was cut by 3 bases and J by 0 bases, with 8 bases left in between.